This entry lists 9 T cell receptor beta chains sequenced from one sample in a study of cytomegalovirus exposure and HLA in healthy donors (dated by TCRdb to the late 2010s). The library was produced with the immunoSEQ multiplex PCR assay. The multiplex PCR relied on a mix of 60 forward primers for TCR Vbeta segments and 13 reverse primers for TCR Jbeta segments. TCRdb holds this immuneACCESS table with in-frame rearrangements only. Some clones are missing; in checked studies, unresolved V genes explain under half, and the rest has no known cause. The table for this sample lists 150,000 to 200,000 clones; 75% of them were counted only once. Of the sample, 3% is held by the ten largest clones. The material sequenced was PBMCs. These receptors originate from a woman aged 45-65 years in good health and CMV-seropositive.

This sequence joins TRBV4-1 and TRBJ1-6, with D possibly being TRBD1 (6 bases). Looked up from germline, CDR1 is MGHRA and CDR2 is YSYEKL. The ends were cut back, 4 bases at V and 7 bases at J, with 14 bases in the middle. This CDR3 is 15 amino acids long. CDR3 loop: CASSRKGQDNSPLHF. The DNA for the CDR3 is TGCGCCAGCAGCCGAAAGGGACAAGACAATTCACCCCTCCACTTT.

This sequence joins TRBV2 and TRBJ2-3, with a possible D match to TRBD2 (6 bases). CDR3 length: 16 amino acids. Looked up from germline, CDR1 is SNHLY and CDR2 is FYNNEI. V was trimmed by 6 bases and J by 1 base, leaving 17 bases between them. The DNA of the CDR3 is TGTGCCAGCAGAAAAGGAGGGCCCCGCGGCACAGATACGCAGTATTTT. Its translation: CASRKGGPRGTDTQYF.

The chain links TRBV18 to TRBJ2-1; tentatively, D is TRBD2 (5 bases). Trimming took 1 base from V and 10 from J, leaving 14 bases between them. This CDR3 contains 14 residues. From germline, CDR1 is KGHSH and CDR2 LQKENI. The CDR3: CASSPREVRGEQFF. The CDR3 region has the DNA TGTGCCAGCTCACCACGTGAGGTCCGAGGGGAGCAGTTCTTC.

The chain has TRBV5-4 and TRBJ2-3; 8 bases agree with TRBD2. Trimming removed 4 bases from V and 3 bases from J; junction bases left unmatched: 10. The CDR3 spans 16 residues. Germline values: CDR1 SGHNT, CDR2 YYREEE (reference sequence). This CDR3 is CASSHPQGGGTDTQYF. The CDR3 bases are TGTGCCAGCAGCCACCCTCAAGGCGGGGGGACAGATACGCAGTATTTT.

J is TRBJ1-1 and V is TRBV6-1; 9 bases align to TRBD1. CDR1 and CDR2 (germline): MNHNS, SASEGT. Germline trimming cut 5 bases from V and 7 bases from J; bases unmatched to any gene: 5. The CDR3 is 13 amino acids. The CDR3 bases are TGTGCCAGCAGTCTCGGGACAGGGATTGAAGCTTTCTTT. As protein: CASSLGTGIEAFF.

The V and J genes are TRBV9 and TRBJ2-5; TRBD1 aligns across 7 bases. The CDR3 has 16 amino acids. Germline V lookup: CDR1 SGDLS, CDR2 YYNGEE. The V gene end was trimmed by 2 bases and the J gene end by 5 bases; junction bases not matched to a gene: 12. The CDR3 bases are TGTGCCAGCAGCGTGGGATCAGGGGGAATAGTGGAGACCCAGTACTTC. Translation gives CASSVGSGGIVETQYF.

This clone was recorded a few times. The chain has TRBV5-4 and TRBJ2-2; 12 bases are a match to TRBD2. The J segment lost 6 bases and the V segment lost 6 bases, leaving 3 bases of the junction unmatched. The germline CDR1 and CDR2 sequences are SGHNT and YYREEE (reference sequence). The CDR3 length is 14 residues. The CDR3 coding sequence is TGTGCCAGCATGGGACTAGCGGGCGCCGGGGAGCTGTTTTTT. It yields the protein CASMGLAGAGELFF.

This clone was seen a single time. CDR3 in amino acids: CSVVVRGTEAFF. The CDR3 nucleotides read TGCAGCGTTGTGGTCAGGGGGACTGAAGCTTTCTTT. This chain connects TRBV29-1 to TRBJ1-1; TRBD1 matches at 7 bases. Germline CDR1 SQVTM, CDR2 ANQGSEA. J lost 5 bases, V lost 4 bases, and 4 bases had no gene match. The CDR3 extends over 12 amino acids.

V and J are TRBV5-1 and TRBJ1-4; 8 bases are a match to TRBD1. This CDR3 spans 16 amino acids. Germline CDR1 and CDR2: SGHRS and YFSETQ. Trimming took 4 bases from V and 5 from J; bases not matched to a gene: 10. The CDR3 region has the DNA TGCGCCAGCAGCCTCGGGACAGGACAGAGGAATGAAAAACTGTTTTTT. Encoded protein: CASSLGTGQRNEKLFF.